This TCR beta chain stems from a study of a mutant IDH1 vaccine in newly diagnosed glioma. The time point was: baseline, week 1 (first vaccination visit). Treatment described: pre-vaccination baseline after standard-of-care therapy. Sequenced by immunoSEQ multiplex PCR; TCRdb stores in-frame clones only, minus some. The profile shows tens of thousands of clones, approximately 83% of them singletons. Germline-derived CDR1 and CDR2 are SGHTA and FQGNSA. The CDR3 contains 13 residues. V was clipped by 11 bases and J by 2 bases, with 14 bases between them. This TCR derives from a woman aged 50 to 60 with glioma. The sequenced sample was PBMCs, obtained from a glioma patient treated with radiotherapy, temozolomide or both. This rearrangement joins TRBV7-2 to TRBJ2-3, with a possible D match to TRBD2 (6 bases). The DNA of the CDR3 is TGTGCCGTTACCGGGACTGTCACAGATACGCAGTATTTT. This codes for CAVTGTVTDTQYF.